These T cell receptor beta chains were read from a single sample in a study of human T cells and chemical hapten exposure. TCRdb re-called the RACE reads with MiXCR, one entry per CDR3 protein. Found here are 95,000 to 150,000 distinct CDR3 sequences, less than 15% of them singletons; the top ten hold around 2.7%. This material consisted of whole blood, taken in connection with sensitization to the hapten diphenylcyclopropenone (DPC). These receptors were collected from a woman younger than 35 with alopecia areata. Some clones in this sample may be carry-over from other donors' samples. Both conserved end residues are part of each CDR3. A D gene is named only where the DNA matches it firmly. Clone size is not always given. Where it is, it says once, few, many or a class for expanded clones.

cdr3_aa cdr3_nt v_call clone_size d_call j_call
CASGVDGGAAYEQYF TGTGCCAGCGGCGTAGACGGGGGGGCTGCGTACGAGCAGTACTTC TRBV9 - TRBD2 TRBJ2-7
CASRTDRKNIQYF TGTGCCAGCAGAACCGACAGGAAAAACATTCAGTACTTC TRBV2 many - TRBJ2-4
CASSLQGAGTEAFF TGTGCCAGCAGTTTACAGGGGGCGGGCACTGAAGCTTTCTTT TRBV28 - TRBD1 TRBJ1-1
CSASGWGPGNQPQHF TGCAGTGCTAGCGGGTGGGGTCCGGGCAATCAGCCCCAGCATTTT TRBV20-1 few - TRBJ1-5
CASSKDRSSYEQYF TGTGCCAGCAGCAAAGACAGGAGCTCCTACGAGCAGTACTTC TRBV5-4 - - TRBJ2-7
CASSSLGGRGRGTEAFF TGTGCCAGCAGCTCCTTGGGTGGTCGGGGGCGAGGCACTGAAGCTTTCTTT TRBV7-2 few - TRBJ1-1
CASKMDPRGNTEAFF TGTGCCAGCAAAATGGACCCCCGGGGGAACACTGAAGCTTTCTTT TRBV7-3 many - TRBJ1-1
CASSGASGGNYNEQFF TGCGCCAGCAGTGGGGCTAGCGGGGGGAACTACAATGAGCAGTTCTTC TRBV10-1 - TRBD2 TRBJ2-1
CASSPGVWSSTDTQYF TGTGCCAGCAGCCCCGGGGTATGGTCTAGCACAGATACGCAGTATTTT TRBV11-2 - - TRBJ2-3
CASSEGQIPTTIYF TGTGCCAGCAGCGAGGGACAGATCCCGACCACCATATATTTT TRBV3-1 - TRBD1 TRBJ1-3
CASSFSSGTGELFF TGTGCCAGCAGCTTCTCTAGCGGGACCGGGGAGCTGTTTTTT TRBV11-3 many TRBD2 TRBJ2-2
CASRNRGRPNTEAFF TGTGCCAGCAGGAACAGGGGGAGACCGAACACTGAAGCTTTCTTT TRBV21-1 many - TRBJ1-1
CASSSRGRGTNTGELFF TGTGCCAGCAGCTCGCGAGGACGCGGGACGAACACCGGGGAGCTGTTTTTT TRBV7-9 - - TRBJ2-2
CASSQDRRGQGKYGYTF TGTGCCAGCAGCCAAGATCGACGGGGACAGGGGAAGTATGGCTACACCTTC TRBV14 - TRBD1 TRBJ1-2
CASSLYQGPGANVLTF TGTGCCAGCAGCCTATATCAGGGGCCTGGGGCCAACGTCCTGACTTTC TRBV14 - - TRBJ2-6
CASSLSVGATNEKLFF TGTGCCAGCAGTCTCTCGGTAGGGGCTACTAATGAAAAACTGTTTTTT TRBV25-1 - - TRBJ1-4
CASSQDAGASGNTIYF TGTGCCAGCAGCCAAGATGCAGGGGCCTCTGGAAACACCATATATTTT TRBV7-2 many - TRBJ1-3
CSVNRPVTEGYTF TGCAGCGTTAACAGGCCCGTCACGGAAGGCTACACCTTC TRBV29-1 many - TRBJ1-2
CSARFAGKGLGNQPQHF TGCAGTGCTAGATTTGCGGGGAAGGGGCTTGGCAATCAGCCCCAGCATTTT TRBV20-1 many - TRBJ1-5
CASSGGARPYNEQFF TGTGCCAGCAGTGGGGGGGCCCGTCCTTACAATGAGCAGTTCTTC TRBV2 few - TRBJ2-1
CASSPTGQQPQHF TGTGCCAGCTCACCCACAGGGCAACAGCCCCAGCATTTT TRBV18 - - TRBJ1-5
CASSLGGGEISGNTIYF TGTGCCAGCAGCTTAGGTGGAGGGGAGATCTCTGGAAACACCATATATTTT TRBV7-6 few - TRBJ1-3
CASRDGPNSPLHF TGTGCCAGCAGAGACGGACCTAATTCACCCCTCCACTTT TRBV7-3 - - TRBJ1-6
CSASHGAGTGAGYTF TGCAGTGCTAGCCATGGAGCCGGGACAGGGGCCGGCTACACCTTC TRBV20-1 - TRBD1 TRBJ1-2
CSAPDSLSNQPQHF TGCAGTGCTCCGGACAGTCTTAGCAATCAGCCCCAGCATTTT TRBV20-1 many - TRBJ1-5
CASSPLMRGRPGELFF TGTGCCAGCAGCCCTCTGATGCGGGGGCGCCCCGGGGAGCTGTTTTTT TRBV3-1 few - TRBJ2-2
CASSLQRYNEQFF TGTGCCAGCAGCCTCCAGAGGTACAATGAGCAGTTCTTC TRBV6-5 - - TRBJ2-1
CSAKPGLALLDTQYF TGCAGTGCCAAACCGGGACTAGCCTTACTAGATACGCAGTATTTT TRBV20-1 - TRBD2 TRBJ2-3
CASSFSATNTGELFF TGTGCCAGCTCATTCAGCGCAACGAACACCGGGGAGCTGTTTTTT TRBV18 - - TRBJ2-2
CASSPIRDRTPYEQYF TGTGCCAGCAGCCCTATCCGGGACAGGACCCCCTACGAGCAGTACTTC TRBV7-9 once TRBD1 TRBJ2-7
CASSRPTTGVGNQPQHF TGTGCCAGCAGTCGCCCCACGACAGGTGTTGGCAATCAGCCCCAGCATTTT TRBV6-2/TRBV6-3 few - TRBJ1-5
CASSLAGLGELFF TGTGCCAGCAGCTTAGCTGGGCTCGGGGAGCTGTTTTTT TRBV7-6 - - TRBJ2-2
CASSRNNNQPQHF TGTGCCAGCAGCCGGAATAACAATCAGCCCCAGCATTTT TRBV7-6 few - TRBJ1-5
CASSQGVLPSGEANYGYTF TGTGCCAGCAGCCAAGGAGTCCTCCCAAGTGGCGAGGCTAACTATGGCTACACCTTC TRBV4-2 - - TRBJ1-2
CASSIDRVAEQYF TGTGCCAGCAGCATAGACAGGGTGGCTGAGCAGTACTTC TRBV5-4 many TRBD1 TRBJ2-7
CSASLAEQYF TGCAGTGCTAGTTTGGCAGAGCAGTACTTC TRBV20-1 - - TRBJ2-7
CASSHQGNRLTYEQYF TGTGCCAGCAGCCACCAGGGTAATAGATTAACGTACGAGCAGTACTTC TRBV28 few - TRBJ2-7
CSAREITGGNHNSPLQF TGCAGTGCTAGAGAAATAACAGGGGGCAATCATAATTCACCCCTCCAATTT TRBV20-1 few TRBD1 TRBJ1-6
CASSSDWGETEAFF TGTGCCAGCAGCTCTGACTGGGGGGAAACTGAAGCTTTCTTT TRBV7-8 few - TRBJ1-1
CASSYLGQGSHGYTF TGTGCCAGCAGTTACCTGGGACAGGGGTCGCATGGCTACACCTTC TRBV6-5 - TRBD1 TRBJ1-2
CASSYPQAGTDTQYF TGTGCCAGCAGTTACCCCCAAGCAGGGACAGATACGCAGTATTTT TRBV6-6 many - TRBJ2-3
CASSAMSGPNEKLFF TGTGCCAGCAGCGCAATGTCGGGGCCCAATGAAAAACTGTTTTTT TRBV25-1 - - TRBJ1-4
CASSPLGQSYNSPLHF TGTGCCAGCAGCCCCCTCGGGCAGTCATATAATTCACCCCTCCACTTT TRBV28 few - TRBJ1-6
CASRPTGAPYEQYF TGTGCCAGCAGACCTACAGGGGCGCCCTACGAGCAGTACTTC TRBV6-2/TRBV6-3 - TRBD1 TRBJ2-7
CASSLFRGNQPQHF TGTGCCAGCAGTTTATTTAGGGGCAATCAGCCCCAGCATTTT TRBV12-3/TRBV12-4 many - TRBJ1-5
CASSGPLAGGRRYNEQFF TGTGCCAGCAGTGGACCACTAGCGGGGGGGCGTCGCTACAATGAGCAGTTCTTC TRBV6-1 few TRBD2 TRBJ2-1
CASSLIGQGGNSPLHF TGTGCCAGCAGCTTAATCGGACAGGGAGGCAATTCACCCCTCCACTTT TRBV11-2 few TRBD1 TRBJ1-6
CASSADRGTDTQYF TGTGCCAGCAGCGCGGACAGGGGAACAGATACGCAGTATTTT TRBV9 few TRBD1 TRBJ2-3
CASSFRGQLNQPQHF TGTGCCAGCAGTTTTCGGGGACAGCTTAATCAGCCCCAGCATTTT TRBV27 few TRBD1 TRBJ1-5
CASSIGSVAEAFF TGTGCCAGCAGCATAGGGTCCGTCGCTGAAGCTTTCTTT TRBV7-8 - - TRBJ1-1
CASSRQGAQETQYF TGTGCCAGCAGTCGACAGGGGGCCCAAGAGACCCAGTACTTC TRBV6-2/TRBV6-3 many TRBD1 TRBJ2-5
CASSYDRVTDTQYF TGTGCCAGCAGCTACGACAGAGTCACAGATACGCAGTATTTT TRBV28 few - TRBJ2-3
CASSYRGPHGGGVPSYEQYF TGTGCCAGCAGTTACCGGGGGCCCCACGGAGGGGGCGTCCCTTCCTACGAGCAGTACTTC TRBV6-5 - - TRBJ2-7
CASSKRGSGELFF TGTGCCAGCAGCAAGCGAGGATCCGGGGAGCTGTTTTTT TRBV21-1 - - TRBJ2-2
CASSSYRASPLHF TGTGCCAGCAGTTCCTACAGGGCTTCACCCCTCCACTTT TRBV27 once - TRBJ1-6
CASSYGRTEAFF TGTGCCAGCAGTTACGGGCGGACTGAAGCTTTCTTT TRBV6-2/TRBV6-3 few - TRBJ1-1
CSAREVGENEQFF TGCAGTGCTAGAGAAGTCGGGGAAAATGAGCAGTTCTTC TRBV20-1 - - TRBJ2-1
CASSSGGAKNIQYF TGTGCCAGCAGTAGCGGGGGAGCCAAAAACATTCAGTACTTC TRBV6-6 - TRBD2 TRBJ2-4
CASSLAPGQKFSGNTIYF TGTGCCAGCAGCTTAGCTCCGGGACAGAAATTCTCTGGAAACACCATATATTTT TRBV7-2 - TRBD1 TRBJ1-3